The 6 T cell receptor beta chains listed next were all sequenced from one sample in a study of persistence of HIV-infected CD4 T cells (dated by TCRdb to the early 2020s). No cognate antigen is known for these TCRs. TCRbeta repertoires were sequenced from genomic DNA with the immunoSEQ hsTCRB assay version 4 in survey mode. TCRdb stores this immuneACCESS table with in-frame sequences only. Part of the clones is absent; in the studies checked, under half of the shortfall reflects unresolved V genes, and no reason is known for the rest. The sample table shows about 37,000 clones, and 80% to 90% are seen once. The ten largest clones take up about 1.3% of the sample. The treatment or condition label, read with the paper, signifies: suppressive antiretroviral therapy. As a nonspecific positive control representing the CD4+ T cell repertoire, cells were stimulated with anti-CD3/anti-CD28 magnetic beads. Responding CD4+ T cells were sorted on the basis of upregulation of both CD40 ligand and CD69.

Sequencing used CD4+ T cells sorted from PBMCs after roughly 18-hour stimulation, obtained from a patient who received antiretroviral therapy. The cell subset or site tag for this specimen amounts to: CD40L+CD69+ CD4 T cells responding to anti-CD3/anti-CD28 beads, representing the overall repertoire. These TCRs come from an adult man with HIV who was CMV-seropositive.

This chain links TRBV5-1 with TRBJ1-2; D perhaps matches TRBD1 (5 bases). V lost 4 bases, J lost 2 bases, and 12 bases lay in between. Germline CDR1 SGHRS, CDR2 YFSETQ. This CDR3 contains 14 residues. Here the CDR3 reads CASSPEGRNYGYTF. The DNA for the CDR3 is TGCGCCAGCAGCCCGGAGGGACGGAACTATGGCTACACCTTC.

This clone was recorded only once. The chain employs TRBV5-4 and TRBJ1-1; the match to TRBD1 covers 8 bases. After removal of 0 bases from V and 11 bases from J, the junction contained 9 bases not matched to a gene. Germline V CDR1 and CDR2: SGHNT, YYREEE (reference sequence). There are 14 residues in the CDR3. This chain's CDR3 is CASSLAGAGGVAFF. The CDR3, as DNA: TGTGCCAGCAGCTTGGCCGGGGCAGGGGGCGTTGCTTTCTTT.

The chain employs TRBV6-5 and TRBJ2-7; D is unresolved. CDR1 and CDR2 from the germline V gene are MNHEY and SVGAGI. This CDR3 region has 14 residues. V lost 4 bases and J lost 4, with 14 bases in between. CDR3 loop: CASSSPPTQYEQYF. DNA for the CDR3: TGTGCCAGCAGTTCCCCCCCGACTCAATACGAGCAGTACTTC.

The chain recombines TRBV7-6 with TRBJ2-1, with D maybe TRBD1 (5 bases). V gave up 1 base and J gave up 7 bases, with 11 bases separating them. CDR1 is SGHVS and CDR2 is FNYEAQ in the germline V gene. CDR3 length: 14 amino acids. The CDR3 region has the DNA TGTGCCAGCAGCTTAGGTACTCAGGGAAATGAGCAGTTCTTC. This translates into CASSLGTQGNEQFF.

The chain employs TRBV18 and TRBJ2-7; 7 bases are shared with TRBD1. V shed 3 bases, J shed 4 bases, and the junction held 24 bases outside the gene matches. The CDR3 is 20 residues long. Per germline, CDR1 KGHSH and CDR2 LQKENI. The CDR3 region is CASSPSKGDREKGSRYEQYF. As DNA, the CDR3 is TGTGCCAGCTCACCCTCTAAAGGCGACAGGGAAAAAGGGTCCAGGTACGAGCAGTACTTC.

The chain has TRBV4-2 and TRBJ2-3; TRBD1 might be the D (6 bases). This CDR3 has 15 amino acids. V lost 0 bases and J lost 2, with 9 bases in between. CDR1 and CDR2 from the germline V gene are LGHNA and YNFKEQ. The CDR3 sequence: CASSQDGGLTDTQYF. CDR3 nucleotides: TGTGCCAGCAGCCAAGATGGGGGCCTCACAGATACGCAGTATTTT.